The 14 T cell receptor beta chains listed next were all sequenced from one sample in a study of long-term antiretroviral therapy in people with HIV. Run at survey level, the immunoSEQ assay was version v3.0. Generated by immunoSEQ multiplex PCR, the TCRdb table keeps only in-frame clones and is missing some. The sample shows roughly 17,000 clones, 90% to 95% of them seen only once. Sequenced material: unsorted PBMCs, taken 0.3 years after starting antiretroviral therapy. The receptors derive from a man aged 60 to 75 with HIV.

The V and J genes are TRBV29-1 and TRBJ1-3, with 7 bases aligning to TRBD1. The CDR3 extends over 14 amino acids. Germline trimming cut 6 bases from V and 0 bases from J; bases unmatched to any gene: 5. Per germline, CDR1 SQVTM and CDR2 ANQGSEA. CDR3 nucleotide sequence: TGCAGCGTGGACAGGCTACTCTCTGGAAACACCATATATTTT. Its protein is CSVDRLLSGNTIYF.

V usage is TRBV5-4 and J usage is TRBJ2-5; 12 nucleotides match TRBD1. Germline trimming cut 3 bases from V and 4 bases from J; bases unmatched to any gene: 4. Germline V gene data show CDR1 as SGHNT and CDR2 as YYREEE (reference sequence). This CDR3 is 15 amino acids long. The CDR3 reads CASSSRDRGPETQYF. DNA of the CDR3: TGTGCCAGCAGCTCCCGGGACAGGGGGCCAGAGACCCAGTACTTC.

This chain connects TRBV6-5 to TRBJ1-1, with D perhaps matching TRBD1 (6 bases). Deletions cut 9 bases from V and 5 bases from J, with 22 bases between. This CDR3 contains 15 residues. The germline CDR1 and CDR2 sequences are MNHEY and SVGAGI. This chain's CDR3 is CASKIHQGGETEAFF. The CDR3 coding sequence is TGTGCCAGTAAAATCCACCAAGGGGGAGAGACTGAAGCTTTCTTT.

The J gene is TRBJ2-7, the V gene TRBV5-4, with TRBD2 identical over 8 bases. CDR3 length: 16 amino acids. CDR1 is SGHNT, CDR2 YYREEE, per germline (reference sequence). V was pared by 0 bases and J by 0 bases, with 5 bases of the junction left unmatched. CDR3 nucleotides: TGTGCCAGCAGCTTGGCCGGCGGGGGGAGCTCCTACGAGCAGTACTTC. Translated, it gives CASSLAGGGSSYEQYF. The full variable domain, with the rest looked up from reference TRBV5-4 and TRBJ2-7, is ETGVTQSPTHLIKTRGQQVTLRCSSQSGHNTVSWYQQALGQGPQFIFQYYREEENGRGNFPPRFSGLQFPNYSSELNVNALELDDSALYLCASSLAGGGSSYEQYFGPGTRLTVT.

V is TRBV11-2 and J is TRBJ2-1; TRBD2 aligns across 8 bases. The CDR3 runs 18 residues. Germline V gene sequence: CDR1 SGHAT, CDR2 FQNNGV. J gave up 0 bases and V 2 bases, and 9 bases lay outside the gene matches. The CDR3 nucleotides are TGTGCCAGCAGCTTAATCCCCACTAGCGGCAGCTCCTACAATGAGCAGTTCTTC. It is translated as CASSLIPTSGSSYNEQFF. The variable domain in full, with the rest retrieved from reference TRBV11-2 and TRBJ2-1, is EAGVAQSPRYKIIEKRQSVAFWCNPISGHATLYWYQQILGQGPKLLIQFQNNGVVDDSQLPKDRFSAERLKGVDSTLKIQPAKLEDSAVYLCASSLIPTSGSSYNEQFFGPGTRLTVL.

V and J are TRBV27 and TRBJ1-4; D remains ambiguous. CDR1 and CDR2 from the germline V gene are MNHEY and SMNVEV (reference sequence). There are 17 residues in the CDR3. With 6 bases removed from V and 7 bases from J, the gap between germline ends came to 24 bases. The CDR3 DNA reads as TGTGCCAGCAGCAAATTGATCTCCTCCGTGAGGTCTGAAAAACTGTTTTTT. Encoded protein: CASSKLISSVRSEKLFF.

The chain carries TRBV6-1 and TRBJ1-1; D uncertain. The CDR3 spans 16 residues. Germline assignment: CDR1 MNHNS and CDR2 SASEGT. V lost 0 bases and J 1 base, leaving 12 bases between the germline ends. The CDR3 region has the DNA TGTGCCAGCAGTGAAGCGATAATAACAGAGAACACTGAAGCTTTCTTT. Translated: CASSEAIITENTEAFF.

This chain connects TRBV5-1 to TRBJ1-1; tentatively, D is TRBD1 (5 bases). V lost 10 bases to trimming and J lost 1 base, with 8 bases between them. The CDR3 is 11 amino acids. Per the germline V gene, CDR1 is SGHRS and CDR2 is YFSETQ. The CDR3 coding sequence is TGCGCCGGGGCAGGGAACACTGAAGCTTTCTTT. This translates into CAGAGNTEAFF.

The chain recombines TRBV29-1 with TRBJ1-2; TRBD1 matches at 8 bases. J was trimmed by 2 bases and V by 4 bases; bases with no gene match: 6. In germline, CDR1 is SQVTM, CDR2 ANQGSEA. CDR3 length: 14 residues. CDR3 residues: CSVVSGGLNYGYTF. In DNA form, the CDR3 reads TGCAGCGTTGTGTCAGGGGGCCTCAACTATGGCTACACCTTC.

The chain recombines TRBV4-3 with TRBJ1-1; 7 positions agree with TRBD1. From germline, CDR1 is LGHNA and CDR2 YSLEER. The CDR3 loop spans 14 amino acids. With 3 bases clipped from V and 1 base from J, the junction kept 2 bases outside the gene matches. DNA for the CDR3: TGCGCCAGCAGCCACAGGGGGGGGAACACTGAAGCTTTCTTT. Residues: CASSHRGGNTEAFF.

The rearrangement joins TRBV11-2 to TRBJ1-1; tentative D call: TRBD1 (5 bases). With 5 bases removed from V and 0 bases from J, the gap between germline ends came to 13 bases. Germline loops: CDR1 SGHAT, CDR2 FQNNGV. This CDR3 region has 15 residues. The CDR3, as DNA: TGTGCCAGCAGCGCCAGACAGCTTATGAACACTGAAGCTTTCTTT. Translation: CASSARQLMNTEAFF. The full variable domain, with the rest looked up from reference TRBV11-2 and TRBJ1-1, is EAGVAQSPRYKIIEKRQSVAFWCNPISGHATLYWYQQILGQGPKLLIQFQNNGVVDDSQLPKDRFSAERLKGVDSTLKIQPAKLEDSAVYLCASSARQLMNTEAFFGQGTRLTVV.

This clone was picked up a small number of times. The CDR3 DNA is TGTGCCAGTAGTCCCCGGACGGATGGTTCCGGGGAGCTGTTTTTT. As protein: CASSPRTDGSGELFF. The chain joins TRBV19 to TRBJ2-2; D not resolved. Trimming shortened V by 5 bases and J by 6 bases, and 16 bases separated the two germline ends. The length of the CDR3 is 15 residues. Per germline, CDR1 LNHDA and CDR2 SQIVND (reference sequence).

V is TRBV9 and J is TRBJ2-3, with TRBD2 matching over 7 bases. This CDR3 has 16 amino acids. The trim removed 0 bases at V and 3 bases at J, leaving 7 bases unmatched. The germline V gene has CDR1 SGDLS and CDR2 YYNGEE. In nucleotides, the CDR3 is TGTGCCAGCAGCGTAGTTCCAGGACTAGGTACAGATACGCAGTATTTT. Translation: CASSVVPGLGTDTQYF.

V usage is TRBV15 and J usage is TRBJ2-3, with 7 bases identical to TRBD1. Germline V gene lookup returns CDR1 LNHNV and CDR2 YYDKDF (reference sequence). The V gene end was trimmed by 3 bases and the J gene end by 3 bases; junction bases not matched to a gene: 6. The CDR3 sequence is 15 residues long. The CDR3 reads CATSRGDSITDTQYF. CDR3 nucleotide sequence: TGTGCCACCAGCAGGGGGGACAGTATTACAGATACGCAGTATTTT.